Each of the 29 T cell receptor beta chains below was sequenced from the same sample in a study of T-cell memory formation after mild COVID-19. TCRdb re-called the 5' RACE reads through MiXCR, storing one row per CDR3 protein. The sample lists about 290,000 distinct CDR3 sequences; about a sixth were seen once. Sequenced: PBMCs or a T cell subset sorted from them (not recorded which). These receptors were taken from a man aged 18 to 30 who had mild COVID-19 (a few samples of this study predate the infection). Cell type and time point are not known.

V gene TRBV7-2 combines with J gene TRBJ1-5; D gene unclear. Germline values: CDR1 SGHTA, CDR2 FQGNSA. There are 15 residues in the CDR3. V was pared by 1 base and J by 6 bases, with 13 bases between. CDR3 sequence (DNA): TGTGCCAGCAGCTTAGACCTCGGGAAGAGTCAGCCCCAGCATTTT. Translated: CASSLDLGKSQPQHF.

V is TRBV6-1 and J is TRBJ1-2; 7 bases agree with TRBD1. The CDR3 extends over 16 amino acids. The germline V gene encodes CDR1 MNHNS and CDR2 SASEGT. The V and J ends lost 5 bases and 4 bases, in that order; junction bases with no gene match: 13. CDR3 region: CASSPILRRDSYGYTF. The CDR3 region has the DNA TGTGCCAGCAGTCCTATTCTACGACGGGACAGCTATGGCTACACCTTC.

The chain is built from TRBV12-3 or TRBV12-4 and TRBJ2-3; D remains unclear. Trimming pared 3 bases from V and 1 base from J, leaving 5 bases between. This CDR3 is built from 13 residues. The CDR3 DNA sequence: TGTGCCAGCAGTTTTGACGGCACAGATACGCAGTATTTT. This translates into CASSFDGTDTQYF.

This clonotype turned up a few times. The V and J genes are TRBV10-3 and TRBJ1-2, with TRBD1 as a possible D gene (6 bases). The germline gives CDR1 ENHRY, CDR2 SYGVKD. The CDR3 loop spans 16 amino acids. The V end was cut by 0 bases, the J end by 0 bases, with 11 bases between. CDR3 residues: CAISESNRVANYGYTF. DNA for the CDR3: TGTGCCATCAGTGAGTCCAACAGGGTCGCTAACTATGGCTACACCTTC.

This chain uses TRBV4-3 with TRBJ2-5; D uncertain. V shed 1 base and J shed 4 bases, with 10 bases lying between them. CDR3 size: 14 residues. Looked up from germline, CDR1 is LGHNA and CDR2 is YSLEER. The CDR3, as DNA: TGCGCCAGCAGCCAAGTTGAACTTTCAGAGACCCAGTACTTC. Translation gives CASSQVELSETQYF.

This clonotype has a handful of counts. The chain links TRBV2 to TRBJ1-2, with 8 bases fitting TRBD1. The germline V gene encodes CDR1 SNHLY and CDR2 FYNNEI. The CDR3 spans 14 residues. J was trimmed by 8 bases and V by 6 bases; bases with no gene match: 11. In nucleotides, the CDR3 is TGTGCCAGCAGCCAGAACCAGGGGGCTCGGGGCTACACCTTC. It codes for CASSQNQGARGYTF.

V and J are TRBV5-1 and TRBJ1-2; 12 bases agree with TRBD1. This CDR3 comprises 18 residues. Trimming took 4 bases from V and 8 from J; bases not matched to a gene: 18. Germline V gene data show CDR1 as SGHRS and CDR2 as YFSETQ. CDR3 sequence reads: CASSPWRDRGLSVGGYTF. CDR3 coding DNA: TGCGCCAGCAGCCCCTGGCGGGACAGGGGGCTATCGGTCGGCGGCTACACCTTC.

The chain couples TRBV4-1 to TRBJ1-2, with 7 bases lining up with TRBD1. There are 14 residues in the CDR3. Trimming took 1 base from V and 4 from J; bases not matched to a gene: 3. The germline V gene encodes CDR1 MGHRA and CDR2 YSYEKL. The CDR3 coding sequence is TGCGCCAGCAGCCAAGCAGGGGGTGGCTATGGCTACACCTTC. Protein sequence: CASSQAGGGYGYTF.

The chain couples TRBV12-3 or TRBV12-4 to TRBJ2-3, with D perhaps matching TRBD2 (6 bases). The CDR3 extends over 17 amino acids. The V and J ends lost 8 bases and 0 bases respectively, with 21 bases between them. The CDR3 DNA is TGTGCCAGCCCCATAAAGGTGGGCGGGGTTAGCACAGATACGCAGTATTTT. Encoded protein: CASPIKVGGVSTDTQYF.

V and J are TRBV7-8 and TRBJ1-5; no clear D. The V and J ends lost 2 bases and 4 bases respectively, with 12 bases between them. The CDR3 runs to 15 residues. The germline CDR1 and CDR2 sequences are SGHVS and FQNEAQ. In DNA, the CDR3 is TGTGCCAGCAGCTTAAGGGCGGGAGTAAATCAGCCCCAGCATTTT. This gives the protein CASSLRAGVNQPQHF. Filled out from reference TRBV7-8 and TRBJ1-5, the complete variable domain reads GAGVSQSPRYKVAKRGQDVALRCDPISGHVSLFWYQQALGQGPEFLTYFQNEAQLDKSGLPSDRFFAERPEGSVSTLKIQRTQQEDSAVYLCASSLRAGVNQPQHFGDGTRLSIL.

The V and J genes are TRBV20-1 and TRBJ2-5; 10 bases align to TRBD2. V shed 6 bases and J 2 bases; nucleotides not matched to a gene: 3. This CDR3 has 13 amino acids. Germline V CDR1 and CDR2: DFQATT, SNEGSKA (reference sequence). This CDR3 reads CSAQRGGQETQYF. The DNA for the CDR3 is TGCAGTGCCCAGCGGGGGGGACAAGAGACCCAGTACTTC.

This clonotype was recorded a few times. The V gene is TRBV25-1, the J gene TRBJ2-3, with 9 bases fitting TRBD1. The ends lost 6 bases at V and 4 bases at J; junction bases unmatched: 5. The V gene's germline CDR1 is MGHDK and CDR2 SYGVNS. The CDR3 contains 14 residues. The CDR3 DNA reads TGTGCCAGCAGCCGGGACAGGGATGCAGATACGCAGTATTTT. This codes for CASSRDRDADTQYF. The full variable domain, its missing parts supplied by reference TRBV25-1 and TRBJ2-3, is EADIYQTPRYLVIGTGKKITLECSQTMGHDKMYWYQQDPGMELHLIHYSYGVNSTEKGDLSSESTVSRIRTEHFPLTLESARPSHTSQYLCASSRDRDADTQYFGPGTRLTVL.

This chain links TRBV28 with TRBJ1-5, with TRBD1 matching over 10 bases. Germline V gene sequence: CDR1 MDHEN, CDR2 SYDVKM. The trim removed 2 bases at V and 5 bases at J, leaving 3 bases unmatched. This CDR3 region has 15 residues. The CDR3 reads CASSLLTGGYQPQHF. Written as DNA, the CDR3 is TGTGCCAGCAGTTTACTGACAGGGGGCTATCAGCCCCAGCATTTT.

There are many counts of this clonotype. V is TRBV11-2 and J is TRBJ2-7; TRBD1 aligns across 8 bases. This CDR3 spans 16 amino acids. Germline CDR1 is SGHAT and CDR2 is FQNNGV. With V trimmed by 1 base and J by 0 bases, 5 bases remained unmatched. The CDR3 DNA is TGTGCCAGCAGCTTAGGCGAGACAGGGGTCTCCTACGAGCAGTACTTC. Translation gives CASSLGETGVSYEQYF.

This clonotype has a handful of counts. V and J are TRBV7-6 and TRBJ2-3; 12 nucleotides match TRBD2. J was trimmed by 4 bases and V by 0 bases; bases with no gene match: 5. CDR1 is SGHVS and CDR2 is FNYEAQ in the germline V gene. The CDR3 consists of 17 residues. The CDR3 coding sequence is TGTGCCAGCAGCTTAGCGGTGCCTAGCGGGGGGGCAGATACGCAGTATTTT. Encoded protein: CASSLAVPSGGADTQYF.

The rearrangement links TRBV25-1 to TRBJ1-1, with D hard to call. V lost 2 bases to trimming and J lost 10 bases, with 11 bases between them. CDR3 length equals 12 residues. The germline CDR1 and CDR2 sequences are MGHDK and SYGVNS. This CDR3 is CASSERVEGAFF. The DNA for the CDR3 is TGTGCCAGCAGTGAACGGGTTGAAGGAGCTTTCTTT.

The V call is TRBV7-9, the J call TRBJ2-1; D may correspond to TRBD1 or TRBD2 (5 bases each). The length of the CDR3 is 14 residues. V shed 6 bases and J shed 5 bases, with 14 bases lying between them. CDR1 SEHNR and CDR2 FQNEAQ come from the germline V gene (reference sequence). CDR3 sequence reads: CASRSTGTNNEQFF. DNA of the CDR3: TGTGCCAGCAGGTCGACCGGGACCAACAATGAGCAGTTCTTC. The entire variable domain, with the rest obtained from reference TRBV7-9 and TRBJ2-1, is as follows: DTGVSQNPRHKITKRGQNVTFRCDPISEHNRLYWYRQTLGQGPEFLTYFQNEAQLEKSRLLSDRFSAERPKGSFSTLEIQRTEQGDSAMYLCASRSTGTNNEQFFGPGTRLTVL.

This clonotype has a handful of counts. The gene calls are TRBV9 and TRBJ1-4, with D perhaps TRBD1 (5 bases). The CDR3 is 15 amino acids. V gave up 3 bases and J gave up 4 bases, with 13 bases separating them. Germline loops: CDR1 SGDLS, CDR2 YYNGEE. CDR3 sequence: CASSAGQAGNEKLFF. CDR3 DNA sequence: TGTGCCAGCAGCGCGGGGCAGGCGGGTAATGAAAAACTGTTTTTT.

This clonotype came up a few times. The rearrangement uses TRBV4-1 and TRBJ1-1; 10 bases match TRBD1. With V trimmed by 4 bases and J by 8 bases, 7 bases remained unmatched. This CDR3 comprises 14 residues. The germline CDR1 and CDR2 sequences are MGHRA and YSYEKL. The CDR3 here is CASSPDRGREEAFF. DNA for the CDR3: TGCGCCAGCAGCCCCGACAGGGGGCGGGAAGAAGCTTTCTTT.

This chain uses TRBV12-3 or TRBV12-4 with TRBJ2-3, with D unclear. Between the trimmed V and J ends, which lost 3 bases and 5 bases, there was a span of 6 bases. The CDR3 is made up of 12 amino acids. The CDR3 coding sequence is TGTGCCAGCAGTTTCATCTTAGATACGCAGTATTTT. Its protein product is CASSFILDTQYF.

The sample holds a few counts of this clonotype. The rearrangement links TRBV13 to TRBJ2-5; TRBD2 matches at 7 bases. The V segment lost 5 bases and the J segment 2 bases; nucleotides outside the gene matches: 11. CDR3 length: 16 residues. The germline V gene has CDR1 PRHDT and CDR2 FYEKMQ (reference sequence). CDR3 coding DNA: TGTGCCAGCAGCGGAGGGGCTAGCGGCCCACAAGAGACCCAGTACTTC. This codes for CASSGGASGPQETQYF.

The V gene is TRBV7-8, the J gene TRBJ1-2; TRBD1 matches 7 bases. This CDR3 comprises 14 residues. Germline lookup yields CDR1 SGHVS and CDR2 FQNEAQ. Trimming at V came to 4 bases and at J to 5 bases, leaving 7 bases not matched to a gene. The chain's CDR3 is CASSSRQGGYGYTF. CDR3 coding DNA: TGTGCCAGCAGCTCCCGACAGGGAGGGTATGGCTACACCTTC.

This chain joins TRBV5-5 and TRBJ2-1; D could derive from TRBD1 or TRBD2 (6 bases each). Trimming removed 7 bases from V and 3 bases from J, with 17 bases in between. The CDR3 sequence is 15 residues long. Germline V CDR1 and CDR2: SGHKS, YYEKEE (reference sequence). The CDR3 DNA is TGTGCCAGCGGGTTTCGAGGGGGAGGCTACAATGAGCAGTTCTTC. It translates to CASGFRGGGYNEQFF.

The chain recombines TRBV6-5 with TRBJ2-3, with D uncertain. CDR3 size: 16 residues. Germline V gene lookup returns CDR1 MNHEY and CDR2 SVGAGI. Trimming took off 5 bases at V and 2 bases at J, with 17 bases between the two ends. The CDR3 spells CASSPRGRVPTDTQYF. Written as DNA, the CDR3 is TGTGCCAGCAGTCCCCGAGGTCGAGTTCCCACAGATACGCAGTATTTT.

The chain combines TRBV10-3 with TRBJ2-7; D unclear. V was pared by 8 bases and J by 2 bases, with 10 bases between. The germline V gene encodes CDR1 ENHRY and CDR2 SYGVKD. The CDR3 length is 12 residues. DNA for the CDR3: TGTGCCATCTCTCCCTACACCTACGAGCAGTACTTC. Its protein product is CAISPYTYEQYF.

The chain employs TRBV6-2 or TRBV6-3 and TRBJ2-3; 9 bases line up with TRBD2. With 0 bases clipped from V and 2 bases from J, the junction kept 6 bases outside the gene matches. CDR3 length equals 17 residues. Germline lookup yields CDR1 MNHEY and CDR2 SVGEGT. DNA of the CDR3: TGTGCCAGCAGTTACTCGGCGTCTAGCGGGGACACAGATACGCAGTATTTT. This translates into CASSYSASSGDTDTQYF.

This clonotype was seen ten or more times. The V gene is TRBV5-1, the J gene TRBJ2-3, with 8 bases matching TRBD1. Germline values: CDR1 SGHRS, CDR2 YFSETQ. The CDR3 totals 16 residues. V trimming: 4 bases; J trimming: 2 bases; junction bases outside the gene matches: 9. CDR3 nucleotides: TGCGCCAGCAGCCACTCAAGGACAGGGATCACAGATACGCAGTATTTT. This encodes CASSHSRTGITDTQYF.

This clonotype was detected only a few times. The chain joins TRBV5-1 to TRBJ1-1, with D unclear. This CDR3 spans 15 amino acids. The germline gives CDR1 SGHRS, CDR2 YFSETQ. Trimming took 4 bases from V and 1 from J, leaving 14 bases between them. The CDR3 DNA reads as TGCGCCAGCAGCCATGGATTCGCACGGAACACTGAAGCTTTCTTT. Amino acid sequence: CASSHGFARNTEAFF.

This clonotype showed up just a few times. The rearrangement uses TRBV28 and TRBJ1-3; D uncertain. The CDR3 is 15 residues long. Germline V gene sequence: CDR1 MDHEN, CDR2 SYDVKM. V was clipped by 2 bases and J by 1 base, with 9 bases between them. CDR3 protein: CASSLRVISGNTIYF. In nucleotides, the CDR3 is TGTGCCAGCAGTTTAAGGGTTATTTCTGGAAACACCATATATTTT.